This T cell receptor (beta chain) appears in the sequencing data of a study of beta chain features in type 1 diabetes. Study results and limitations: Patients showed naive, central memory and Treg TCRB repertoires that appeared more similar than those of healthy donors. Significant though moderate, a shortening of TCRB CDR3s appeared in all four CD4+ subsets of Type 1 diabetes patients. Patients with type 1 diabetes carried fewer insertions and had more deletions at their VDJ junctions.

A remark on this clone: The antigen remains undetermined.

Trimming left V 1 base short and J 0 bases short, with 3 bases between. The germline CDR1 and CDR2 sequences are LGHNA and YNFKEQ. CDR3 length equals 13 residues. TCRB transcripts that were expressed got sequenced, as all of the isolated RNA had been reverse transcribed. Deep immunoSEQ sequencing covered naive, central memory and regulatory T cell samples. The repertoire was sequenced with immunoSEQ multiplex PCR; TCRdb's copy has only in-frame clones and lacks some. Of about 28,000 clones in the sample, around 60% were seen once. This sequence joins TRBV4-2 and TRBJ2-5; D is unclear. Sequenced sample: Tregs from blood. The TCR sequence derives from a woman between 25 and 40 years old with type 1 diabetes. In DNA, the CDR3 is TGTGCCAGCAGCCAAGCGGACCAAGAGACCCAGTACTTC. Its protein product is CASSQADQETQYF.